This TCR beta chain was documented in a study of shared clonotypes between healthy human individuals. In the original workflow: Because ImmunoSEQ provided only junction sequences with no quality scores, the filtering differed. The repertoire was sequenced with immunoSEQ multiplex PCR; TCRdb's copy has only in-frame clones and lacks some. D and trimming were read from the DNA, whereas the V and J calls and clone size are those reported in that table. This table holds 650,000 to 800,000 clones, 90% to 95% found once. Broader study findings: Apart from blood, nothing was sampled; tissue repertoires likely differ. The represented genetic and exposure-history diversity was limited by the small number of donors.

On this clone: The antigen remains undetermined.

Germline V lookup: CDR1 MNHEY, CDR2 SVGAGI. V was shortened by 5 bases and J by 0 bases, with 4 bases between the two germline ends. This CDR3 region has 12 residues. Naive CD8 cells were CD45RO-negative, positively selected for CCR7, excluding terminally differentiated effector memory CD45RA+ cells. Sequencing used naive CD8+ T cells sorted from blood. This sequence joins TRBV6-5 and TRBJ1-1; D gene unclear. The clonotype comes from a man aged 25 to 40 in good health. CDR3 residues: CASSTMNTEAFF. CDR3 bases: TGTGCCAGCAGTACCATGAACACTGAAGCTTTCTTT.